This entry lists 26 T cell receptor beta chains sequenced from one sample in a study of response to subunit inactivated influenza vaccine. Via MiXCR, TCRdb re-called the RT-PCR reads, giving one row per CDR3 protein. The table lists hundreds of thousands of distinct CDR3 sequences, roughly 25% of them singletons, with 1.9% in the top ten. The sample was CD4+ T cells sorted from PBMCs, taken roughly 5 days after vaccination. All receptors derive from a man aged 45-65 years who received an inactivated influenza vaccine.

This clonotype showed up just a few times. The rearrangement uses TRBV6-1 and TRBJ1-5; possible D gene TRBD1, 6 bases. Germline V gives CDR1 MNHNS, CDR2 SASEGT. CDR3 length: 15 amino acids. Between the trimmed V and J ends, which lost 5 bases and 2 bases, there was a span of 13 bases. Written as DNA, the CDR3 is TGTGCCAGCAGTCGTCAGGGGATGGGCAATCAGCCCCAGCATTTT. Translating gives CASSRQGMGNQPQHF.

V is TRBV7-2 and J is TRBJ2-5; D remains ambiguous. CDR1 is SGHTA, CDR2 FQGNSA, per germline. This CDR3 spans 15 amino acids. V gave up 5 bases and J gave up 2 bases, with 15 bases separating them. This CDR3 is CASSPHGSWQETQYF. The CDR3 DNA reads TGTGCCAGCAGCCCCCACGGGTCATGGCAAGAGACCCAGTACTTC.

The chain links TRBV29-1 to TRBJ2-1; D perhaps matches TRBD2 (6 bases). The germline gives CDR1 SQVTM, CDR2 ANQGSEA. Trimming left V 6 bases short and J 6 bases short, with 12 bases between. The CDR3 is made up of 12 amino acids. The CDR3 here is CSVGGGINEQFF. The CDR3 DNA reads TGCAGCGTGGGTGGGGGGATCAATGAGCAGTTCTTC.

This clonotype has just a few counts. The chain links TRBV29-1 to TRBJ2-2, with D unclear. Germline CDR1 reads SQVTM; CDR2 reads ANQGSEA. Trimming pared 7 bases from V and 4 bases from J, leaving 7 bases between. This CDR3 region has 11 residues. CDR3 residues: CSGRVTGELFF. Here the CDR3 DNA reads TGCAGCGGCCGGGTCACCGGGGAGCTGTTTTTT.

The chain employs TRBV5-1 and TRBJ2-1; 7 nucleotides line up with TRBD1. The junction had 9 bases not matched to a gene; V was cut back by 6 bases and J by 6 bases. The CDR3 runs 14 residues. Germline assignment: CDR1 SGHRS and CDR2 YFSETQ. Here the CDR3 DNA reads TGCGCCAGCAAAAAACAGGGGATAGGCAATGAGCAGTTCTTC. This translates into CASKKQGIGNEQFF.

This clonotype was counted a few times. The chain has TRBV29-1 and TRBJ1-5; D gene unclear. The ends were cut back, 4 bases at V and 2 bases at J, with 12 bases in the middle. CDR1 SQVTM and CDR2 ANQGSEA come from the germline V gene. This CDR3 has 14 amino acids. CDR3 bases: TGCAGCGTTGCGTACTCGGCTGGCAATCAGCCCCAGCATTTT. It is translated as CSVAYSAGNQPQHF.

This clonotype appeared many times. The CDR3 DNA reads as TGCGCCAGCAGTCGGGACAGCAACACAGATACGCAGTATTTT. This codes for CASSRDSNTDTQYF. The chain carries TRBV5-1 and TRBJ2-3; 7 bases agree with TRBD1. J gave up 2 bases and V 5 bases, and 5 bases lay outside the gene matches. The germline V gene encodes CDR1 SGHRS and CDR2 YFSETQ. CDR3 size: 14 residues.

In its sample, this clonotype was seen once. The chain uses TRBV11-2 and TRBJ2-7; D may be TRBD1 or TRBD2 (6 bases each). Germline values: CDR1 SGHAT, CDR2 FQNNGV. V was shortened by 2 bases and J by 6 bases, with 11 bases between the two germline ends. The CDR3 covers 13 residues. CDR3 loop: CASSLPGAIEQYF. Here the CDR3 DNA reads TGTGCCAGCAGCTTACCGGGGGCAATCGAGCAGTACTTC.

CDR3 nucleotides: TGTGCCAGCAGGAGGGAGGGAGGTACGCAGTATTTT. Protein: CASRREGGTQYF. The chain employs TRBV25-1 and TRBJ2-3; 7 bases are shared with TRBD2. J lost 8 bases, V lost 6 bases, and 5 bases had no gene match. Germline CDR1 is MGHDK and CDR2 is SYGVNS. The CDR3 has 12 residues.

The chain couples TRBV7-8 to TRBJ2-2; either TRBD1 or TRBD2 may supply D (6 bases each). The CDR3 is 17 residues long. Trimming removed 6 bases from V and 4 bases from J, with 21 bases in between. Germline assignment: CDR1 SGHVS and CDR2 FQNEAQ. The CDR3 region has the DNA TGTGCCAGCAGGCGCAGCGACAGGTTGGGGGGCACCGGGGAGCTGTTTTTT. Translating it yields CASRRSDRLGGTGELFF. The full variable domain, rest sourced from reference TRBV7-8 and TRBJ2-2, is GAGVSQSPRYKVAKRGQDVALRCDPISGHVSLFWYQQALGQGPEFLTYFQNEAQLDKSGLPSDRFFAERPEGSVSTLKIQRTQQEDSAVYLCASRRSDRLGGTGELFFGEGSRLTVL.

This clonotype showed up just a few times. The chain has TRBV5-1 and TRBJ1-4; D possibly corresponds to TRBD1 (5 bases). V gave up 0 bases and J gave up 4 bases, with 10 bases separating them. The CDR3 sequence is 15 residues long. Per germline, CDR1 SGHRS and CDR2 YFSETQ. Written as DNA, the CDR3 is TGCGCCAGCAGCTTGGTCGGGACGGTTAATGAAAAACTGTTTTTT. It is translated as CASSLVGTVNEKLFF.

The chain joins TRBV7-2 to TRBJ2-3; 8 nucleotides match TRBD2. This CDR3 region has 15 residues. In germline, CDR1 is SGHTA, CDR2 FQGNSA. V lost 1 base, J lost 14 bases, and 14 bases stayed unmatched. CDR3 sequence reads: CASSLGATSDFRRYF. The CDR3 DNA reads as TGTGCCAGCAGCTTAGGGGCGACTAGCGACTTCCGCCGGTATTTT.

The chain couples TRBV7-2 to TRBJ2-5, with a possible D match to TRBD2 (5 bases). Germline V CDR1 and CDR2: SGHTA, FQGNSA. Trimming removed 5 bases at V and 3 bases at J, with 13 bases between. This CDR3 has 14 residues. The CDR3 region is CASSTGLVKETQYF. The CDR3 bases are TGTGCCAGCAGCACTGGACTGGTCAAAGAGACCCAGTACTTC.

This clonotype was counted a few times. The gene calls are TRBV28 and TRBJ1-4; D unclear. The V gene's germline CDR1 is MDHEN and CDR2 SYDVKM. CDR3 size: 13 residues. Trimming removed 8 bases at V and 0 bases at J, with 7 bases between. The CDR3 protein is CASARTTNEKLFF. The DNA of the CDR3 is TGTGCCAGCGCTAGGACAACTAATGAAAAACTGTTTTTT.

This clonotype was counted many times. The chain is built from TRBV10-3 and TRBJ1-5, with D uncertain. This CDR3 is 14 amino acids long. V lost 0 bases, J lost 0 bases, and 3 bases lay in between. Germline V gene data show CDR1 as ENHRY and CDR2 as SYGVKD. CDR3 coding DNA: TGTGCCATCAGTGAGTCTGATAGCAATCAGCCCCAGCATTTT. Residues: CAISESDSNQPQHF.

The chain carries TRBV4-1 and TRBJ1-1; 10 nucleotides match TRBD1. This CDR3 contains 14 residues. Germline-derived CDR1 and CDR2 are MGHRA and YSYEKL. With V trimmed by 4 bases and J by 3 bases, 2 bases remained unmatched. CDR3 amino acids: CASSRGTGDTEAFF. DNA for the CDR3: TGCGCCAGCAGCCGCGGGACAGGGGACACTGAAGCTTTCTTT.

The chain recombines TRBV7-2 with TRBJ2-3; no firm D call. V lost 1 base to trimming and J lost 0 bases, with 8 bases between them. This CDR3 contains 15 residues. Per germline, CDR1 SGHTA and CDR2 FQGNSA. As DNA, the CDR3 is TGTGCCAGCAGCTTAGTTTTCCTAAGCACAGATACGCAGTATTTT. Residues: CASSLVFLSTDTQYF.

J is TRBJ1-3 and V is TRBV7-2; D uncertain. The CDR3 totals 15 residues. From germline, CDR1 is SGHTA and CDR2 FQGNSA. V lost 5 bases to trimming and J lost 0 bases, with 11 bases between them. In nucleotides, the CDR3 is TGTGCCAGCAGCATGTCTCTGTTCTCTGGAAACACCATATATTTT. Translation gives CASSMSLFSGNTIYF.

This clonotype was seen more than once but under ten times. The V gene is TRBV9, the J gene TRBJ1-5, with TRBD1 matching over 9 bases. There are 15 residues in the CDR3. CDR1 SGDLS and CDR2 YYNGEE come from the germline V gene. The junction had 8 bases not matched to a gene; V was cut back by 4 bases and J by 6 bases. Here the CDR3 DNA reads TGTGCCAGCAGCTCAGGACAGGGGAGTTCTCAGCCCCAGCATTTT. Protein sequence: CASSSGQGSSQPQHF.

In its sample, this clonotype was seen a few times. The gene calls are TRBV6-2 or TRBV6-3 and TRBJ1-1; no clear D. This CDR3 is built from 14 residues. Germline CDR1 is MNHEY and CDR2 is SVGEGT. Trimming removed 2 bases from V and 4 bases from J, with 11 bases in between. The CDR3 reads CASSYAGQFTEAFF. CDR3 nucleotides: TGTGCCAGCAGTTACGCCGGGCAGTTCACTGAAGCTTTCTTT.

In its sample, this clonotype was seen a few times. The V and J genes are TRBV7-3 and TRBJ2-1; TRBD2 aligns across 8 bases. Germline V CDR1 and CDR2: SGHTA, FQGTGA. This CDR3 is 15 amino acids long. V lost 2 bases to trimming and J lost 4 bases; unmatched junction nucleotides: 4. The CDR3 is CASSLASGRYNEQFF. The CDR3 DNA reads as TGTGCCAGCAGCTTAGCTAGCGGGCGGTACAATGAGCAGTTCTTC.

This clonotype was observed a few times. This chain links TRBV5-1 with TRBJ2-2; TRBD1 matches 10 bases. CDR3 length equals 15 residues. V gave up 3 bases and J gave up 7 bases; unmatched junction bases: 6. CDR1 and CDR2 from the germline V gene are SGHRS and YFSETQ. DNA of the CDR3: TGCGCCAGCAGCTCGGGACAGGGGCTCAACGGGGAGCTGTTTTTT. Encoded protein: CASSSGQGLNGELFF.

The chain recombines TRBV6-2 or TRBV6-3 with TRBJ2-3; D gene unclear. Trimming pared 10 bases from V and 6 bases from J, leaving 17 bases between. Germline CDR1 is MNHEY and CDR2 is SVGEGT. CDR3 length: 13 amino acids. The DNA of the CDR3 is TGTGCCACCCGGGCCGATTTTGCTGATACGCAGTATTTT. This sequence encodes CATRADFADTQYF.

This chain uses TRBV12-3 or TRBV12-4 with TRBJ2-7; 9 positions agree with TRBD2. This CDR3 is built from 15 residues. Losses at the gene ends were 3 bases for V and 4 bases for J; bases not matched to a gene: 7. CDR3 in amino acids: CASSFFSSGTYEQYF. The CDR3 DNA follows: TGTGCCAGCAGTTTTTTCTCTAGCGGGACTTACGAGCAGTACTTC.

This clonotype was seen a handful of times. The V call is TRBV29-1, the J call TRBJ2-5, with TRBD1 as a possible D gene (5 bases). Trimming pared 0 bases from V and 4 bases from J, leaving 15 bases between. Germline V gene data show CDR1 as SQVTM and CDR2 as ANQGSEA. The CDR3 runs 15 residues. CDR3 nucleotide sequence: TGCAGCGTTGAAGATGGAAGACAGCCCGGAGAGACCCAGTACTTC. Translating it yields CSVEDGRQPGETQYF.

This clonotype was counted only a few times. The V and J genes are TRBV20-1 and TRBJ2-7; D might be TRBD2 (7 bases). In germline, CDR1 is DFQATT, CDR2 SNEGSKA (reference sequence). Trimming pared 0 bases from V and 3 bases from J, leaving 18 bases between. This CDR3 has 16 amino acids. Here the CDR3 DNA reads TGCAGTGCTAGAGATCTGAGGGGGGGAAGGGTCTACGAGCAGTACTTC. This gives the protein CSARDLRGGRVYEQYF.